This T cell receptor (beta chain) was identified in a study of T cells in Graves' hyperthyroidism and ophthalmopathy. RNA transcripts were the template for amplifying TCR beta CDR3 regions. The TCR CDR3 was amplified in a first-round RT-PCR using the HTBI primer set. TCRdb reanalysed the multiplex PCR reads using MiXCR and keeps one entry per CDR3 protein. The sample lists 650,000 to 800,000 distinct CDR3 sequences, nearly 45% occurring once. The CDR3 sequence is 14 residues long. V gave up 2 bases and J gave up 2 bases, with 9 bases separating them. From germline, CDR1 is SGHTA and CDR2 FQGTGA. This clonotype was seen repeatedly, ten times or more.

This chain uses TRBV7-3 with TRBJ1-2; the D is unclear. The sample taken for sequencing was peripheral blood or thyroid tissue (not recorded which). The source is an adult man with Graves' disease, either hyperthyroidism or ophthalmopathy (not recorded which). The DNA for the CDR3 is TGTGCCAGCAGCTTACACGGTGGAAACTATGGCTACACCTTC. Amino acids: CASSLHGGNYGYTF.